One sample yielded the 9 T cell receptor beta chains listed below, sequenced in a study of technical replicates of blood from several donors. Here immunoSEQ multiplex PCR was the method, and the copy in TCRdb shows in-frame clones only, minus some. The sample consists of 60,000 to 90,000 clones, around 97% of them appearing once. Sequenced sample: T cells isolated from PBMCs. These receptor sequences come from a human donor in good health.

The chain uses TRBV11-2 and TRBJ2-1, with D hard to call. The CDR3 runs to 11 residues. From germline, CDR1 is SGHAT and CDR2 FQNNGV. The V and J ends lost 5 bases and 6 bases respectively, with 5 bases between them. CDR3 sequence reads: CASSPGNEQFF. CDR3 sequence (DNA): TGTGCCAGCAGCCCCGGCAATGAGCAGTTCTTC. Filled out from reference TRBV11-2 and TRBJ2-1, the complete variable domain reads EAGVAQSPRYKIIEKRQSVAFWCNPISGHATLYWYQQILGQGPKLLIQFQNNGVVDDSQLPKDRFSAERLKGVDSTLKIQPAKLEDSAVYLCASSPGNEQFFGPGTRLTVL.

CDR3 sequence reads: CASSSETGEKLFF. The DNA for the CDR3 is TGTGCCAGCAGCTCTGAGACTGGGGAAAAACTGTTTTTT. The chain carries TRBV5-8 and TRBJ1-4, with no clear D. V was shortened by 3 bases and J by 8 bases, with 11 bases between the two germline ends. CDR1 is SGHTS and CDR2 is YDEGEE in the germline V gene. This CDR3 region has 13 residues.

The chain couples TRBV7-6 to TRBJ2-3; D may be TRBD2 (5 bases). The germline V and J ends were trimmed by 0 bases and 2 bases, with 9 bases remaining between them. CDR3 size: 15 residues. The V gene's germline CDR1 is SGHVS and CDR2 FNYEAQ. This CDR3 reads CASSLASEFTDTQYF. CDR3 nucleotides: TGTGCCAGCAGCTTAGCTAGCGAGTTCACAGATACGCAGTATTTT.

The CDR3 is CASSWDSGRSYNEQFF. DNA for the CDR3: TGTGCCAGCAGTTGGGATAGCGGGAGGTCCTACAATGAGCAGTTCTTC. V gene TRBV28 combines with J gene TRBJ2-1; 10 bases map to TRBD2. Germline CDR1 reads MDHEN; CDR2 reads SYDVKM. This CDR3 is built from 16 residues. Trimming removed 4 bases from V and 1 base from J; junction bases left unmatched: 4.

The J gene is TRBJ2-5, the V gene TRBV7-9; 8 bases line up with TRBD1. This CDR3 has 15 amino acids. V gave up 2 bases and J gave up 4 bases; unmatched junction bases: 6. The germline CDR1 and CDR2 sequences are SEHNR and FQNEAQ (reference sequence). For the CDR3, the DNA is TGTGCCAGCAGCTTATCAGGGGGCAGTGTAGAGACCCAGTACTTC. Translation: CASSLSGGSVETQYF.

This sequence joins TRBV6-5 and TRBJ2-2; 7 bases map to TRBD1. In germline, CDR1 is MNHEY, CDR2 SVGAGI. The trim removed 6 bases at V and 4 bases at J, leaving 8 bases unmatched. This CDR3 spans 15 amino acids. CDR3 loop: CASRPPGQITGELFF. The CDR3 bases are TGTGCCAGCAGACCTCCGGGACAGATCACCGGGGAGCTGTTTTTT.

The chain links TRBV5-1 to TRBJ2-7; TRBD2 agrees at 9 bases. Trimming at V came to 2 bases and at J to 2 bases, leaving 5 bases not matched to a gene. The CDR3 has 15 amino acids. Per the germline V gene, CDR1 is SGHRS and CDR2 is YFSETQ. The CDR3 region is CASSFRREGPYEQYF. In DNA, the CDR3 is TGCGCCAGCAGCTTTCGGCGGGAGGGCCCCTACGAGCAGTACTTC.

The chain joins TRBV6-1 to TRBJ2-3; D gene uncertain. The CDR3 is 14 residues long. Trimming took 3 bases from V and 1 from J, leaving 8 bases between them. From germline, CDR1 is MNHNS and CDR2 SASEGT. The CDR3 coding sequence is TGTGCCAGCAGTGAGTCCCGCGGCACAGATACGCAGTATTTT. Its protein product is CASSESRGTDTQYF.

This clone appeared once. CDR3: CASILGTSGINEQFF. The CDR3 bases are TGTGCCAGCATTCTTGGGACTAGCGGGATCAATGAGCAGTTCTTC. The V and J genes are TRBV6-1 and TRBJ2-1, with TRBD2 identical over 13 bases. The germline V gene has CDR1 MNHNS and CDR2 SASEGT. The junction had 6 bases not matched to a gene; V was cut back by 7 bases and J by 6 bases. The CDR3 runs to 15 residues.